The 3 T cell receptor beta chains reported below all come from one sample, sequenced in a study of regulatory T cells in long-lasting Graves disease. TCR beta libraries were built with iRepertoire HTBI primers and Arm-PCR of CDR3 regions. TCRdb used MiXCR to reprocess the multiplex PCR reads, holding one entry per CDR3 protein. This table holds about 540,000 distinct CDR3 sequences, approximately 15% found once. The time point was: newly diagnosed GD, antithyroid drugs for less than 3 months. There was RNA extracted from PBMCs, and the TCR library was made from it. The same data also contributed to another study, on T cells in Graves' hyperthyroidism and ophthalmopathy.

This specimen consisted of peripheral blood mononuclear cells (PBMCs), obtained at new diagnosis, from a patient treated with antithyroid drugs. The receptors stem from a man aged 30 to 39 with Graves disease.

This clonotype was found many times. The chain has TRBV12-3 or TRBV12-4 and TRBJ2-5; 7 nucleotides agree with TRBD2. The V and J ends lost 0 bases and 1 base, in that order; junction bases with no gene match: 2. The CDR3 is 15 amino acids. Here the CDR3 DNA reads TGTGCCAGCAGTTTAGCGGGAGGGACCCAAGAGACCCAGTACTTC. Amino acids: CASSLAGGTQETQYF.

This chain connects TRBV10-2 to TRBJ2-5; weak D call: TRBD2 (6 bases). The better agreement between TRBJ2-1 and the DNA end casts doubt on the J call. This CDR3 is built from 11 residues. Germline CDR1 WSHSY, CDR2 SAAADI. The CDR3 bases are TGCGCCAGCACCCCGGGGGATGAGCAGTTCTTC. This gives the protein CASTPGDEQFF.

This clonotype has a count of ten or more. This sequence joins TRBV6-2 or TRBV6-3 and TRBJ2-1; a weak D match, TRBD2 (6 bases). This CDR3 has 15 amino acids. Trimming cost V 8 bases and J 5 bases, with 19 bases left between them. The germline CDR1 and CDR2 sequences are MNHEY and SVGEGT. The DNA for the CDR3 is TGTGCCAGCGGGGAAGCGGGCTTACCTAACAATGAGCAGTTCTTC. It encodes CASGEAGLPNNEQFF.